This T cell receptor beta chain originates from a study of cytomegalovirus exposure and HLA in healthy donors. Study summary: The platform used for the 120 validation repertoires matched that of the approximately 640 first-cohort repertoires, a later analysis reported. Study-level findings and limits: It was found in a later analysis that first-cohort TCR clusters tended to co-occur in the 120 validation repertoires. CMV antigen specificity of a few CMV-associated chains was confirmed in vitro.

About this clone: As yet, its antigen is unknown.

Germline values: CDR1 MDHEN, CDR2 SYDVKM. V was pared by 2 bases and J by 0 bases, with 4 bases between. The CDR3 consists of 14 residues. The assay was immunoSEQ multiplex PCR, and TCRdb's table has in-frame clones only and misses some. This sample has roughly 150,000 clones, with 85% to 90% found just once. The J gene is TRBJ1-4, the V gene TRBV28; no reliable D call. The receptor comes from a woman aged 25 to 45 in good health and CMV-seronegative. Sequencing input: PBMCs. CDR3 bases: TGTGCCAGCAGTTTAATTCCAACTAATGAAAAACTGTTTTTT. It translates to CASSLIPTNEKLFF.